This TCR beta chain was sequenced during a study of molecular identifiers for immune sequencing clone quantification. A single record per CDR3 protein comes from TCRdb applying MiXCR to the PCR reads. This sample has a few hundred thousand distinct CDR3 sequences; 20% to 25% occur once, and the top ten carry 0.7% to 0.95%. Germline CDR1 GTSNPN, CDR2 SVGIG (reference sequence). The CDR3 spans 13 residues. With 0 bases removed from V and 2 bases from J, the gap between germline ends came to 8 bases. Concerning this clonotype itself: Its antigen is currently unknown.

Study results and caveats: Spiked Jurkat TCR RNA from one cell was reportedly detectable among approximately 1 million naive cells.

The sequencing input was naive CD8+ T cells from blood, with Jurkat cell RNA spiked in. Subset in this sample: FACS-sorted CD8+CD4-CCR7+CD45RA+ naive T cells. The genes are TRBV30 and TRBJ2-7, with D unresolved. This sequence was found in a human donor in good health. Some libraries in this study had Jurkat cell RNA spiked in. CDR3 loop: CAWSVGTTYEQYF. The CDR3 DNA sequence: TGTGCCTGGAGTGTTGGCACTACCTACGAGCAGTACTTC.